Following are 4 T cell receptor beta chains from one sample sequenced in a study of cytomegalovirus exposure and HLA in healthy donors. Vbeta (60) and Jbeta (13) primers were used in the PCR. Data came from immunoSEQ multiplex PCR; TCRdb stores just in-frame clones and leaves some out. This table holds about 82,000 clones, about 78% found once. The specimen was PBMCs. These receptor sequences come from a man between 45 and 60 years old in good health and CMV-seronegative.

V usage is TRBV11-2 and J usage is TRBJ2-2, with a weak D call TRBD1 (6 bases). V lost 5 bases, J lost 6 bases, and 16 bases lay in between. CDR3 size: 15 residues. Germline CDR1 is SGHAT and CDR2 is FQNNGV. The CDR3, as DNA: TGTGCCAGCAGCCCACCCCCTGGGGGCGCCGGGGAGCTGTTTTTT. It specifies CASSPPPGGAGELFF. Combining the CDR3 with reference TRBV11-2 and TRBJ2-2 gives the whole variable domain EAGVAQSPRYKIIEKRQSVAFWCNPISGHATLYWYQQILGQGPKLLIQFQNNGVVDDSQLPKDRFSAERLKGVDSTLKIQPAKLEDSAVYLCASSPPPGGAGELFFGEGSRLTVL.

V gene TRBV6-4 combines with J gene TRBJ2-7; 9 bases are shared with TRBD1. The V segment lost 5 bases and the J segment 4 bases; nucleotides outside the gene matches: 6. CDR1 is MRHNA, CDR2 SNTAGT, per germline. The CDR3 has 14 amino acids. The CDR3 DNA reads TGTGCCAGCAGTCGTGACAGGGGGTCTTACGAGCAGTACTTC. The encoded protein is CASSRDRGSYEQYF.

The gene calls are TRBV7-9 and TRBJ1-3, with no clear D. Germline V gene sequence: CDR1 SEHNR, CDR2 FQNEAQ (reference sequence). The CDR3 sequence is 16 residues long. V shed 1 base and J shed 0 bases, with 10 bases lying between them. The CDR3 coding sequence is TGTGCCAGCAGCTTAGGGGCAGTACCCTCTGGAAACACCATATATTTT. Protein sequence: CASSLGAVPSGNTIYF.

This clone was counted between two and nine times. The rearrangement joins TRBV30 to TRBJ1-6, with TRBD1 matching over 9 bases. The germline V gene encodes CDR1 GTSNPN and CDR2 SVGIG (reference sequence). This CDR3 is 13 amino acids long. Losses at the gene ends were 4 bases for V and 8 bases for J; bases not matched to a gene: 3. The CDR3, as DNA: TGTGCCTGGAACCGGGACAGGGATTCACCCCTCCACTTT. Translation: CAWNRDRDSPLHF.